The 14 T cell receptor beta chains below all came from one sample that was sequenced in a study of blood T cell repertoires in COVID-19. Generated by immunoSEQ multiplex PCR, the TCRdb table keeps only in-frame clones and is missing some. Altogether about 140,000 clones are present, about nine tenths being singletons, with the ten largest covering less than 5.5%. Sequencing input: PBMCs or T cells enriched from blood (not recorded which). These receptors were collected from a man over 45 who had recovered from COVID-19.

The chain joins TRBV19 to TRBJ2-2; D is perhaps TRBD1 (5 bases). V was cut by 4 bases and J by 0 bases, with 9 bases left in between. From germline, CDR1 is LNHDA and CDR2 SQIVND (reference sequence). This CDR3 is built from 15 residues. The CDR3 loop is CASSRQFANTGELFF. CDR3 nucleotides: TGTGCCAGTAGTAGACAGTTCGCGAACACCGGGGAGCTGTTTTTT.

Here the CDR3 DNA reads TGTGCCAGCAGCTTGATGGGGGGTAATTCACCCCTCCACTTT. This codes for CASSLMGGNSPLHF. The rearrangement joins TRBV5-6 to TRBJ1-6, with D maybe TRBD1 (5 bases). The CDR3 runs to 14 residues. The V end lost 1 base, the J end lost 6 bases, and 8 bases lay between the germline ends. The germline V gene encodes CDR1 SGHDT and CDR2 YYEEEE.

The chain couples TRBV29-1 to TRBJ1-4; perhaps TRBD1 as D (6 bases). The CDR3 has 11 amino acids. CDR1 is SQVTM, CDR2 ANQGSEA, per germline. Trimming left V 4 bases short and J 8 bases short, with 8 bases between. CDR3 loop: CSVVDSEKLFF. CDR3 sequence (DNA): TGCAGCGTTGTGGACAGCGAAAAACTGTTTTTT.

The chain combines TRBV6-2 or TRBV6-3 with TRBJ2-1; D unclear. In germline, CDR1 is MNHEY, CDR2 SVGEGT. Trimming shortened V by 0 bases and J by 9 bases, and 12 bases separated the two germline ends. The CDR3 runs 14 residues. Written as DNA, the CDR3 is TGTGCCAGCAGTTACTCGAGGATTTGGAGTGAGCAGTTCTTC. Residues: CASSYSRIWSEQFF.

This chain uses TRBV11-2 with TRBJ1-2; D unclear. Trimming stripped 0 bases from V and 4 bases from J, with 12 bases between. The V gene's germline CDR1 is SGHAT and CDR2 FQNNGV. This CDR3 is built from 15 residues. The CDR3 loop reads CASSLDETLGYGYTF. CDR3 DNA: TGTGCCAGCAGCTTAGATGAGACTCTAGGCTATGGCTACACCTTC.

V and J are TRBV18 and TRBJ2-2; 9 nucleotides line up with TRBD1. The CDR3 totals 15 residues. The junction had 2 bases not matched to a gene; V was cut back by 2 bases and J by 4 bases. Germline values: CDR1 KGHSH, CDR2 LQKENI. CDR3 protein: CASSPTQGATGELFF. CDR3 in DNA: TGTGCCAGCTCACCAACACAGGGGGCCACCGGGGAGCTGTTTTTT. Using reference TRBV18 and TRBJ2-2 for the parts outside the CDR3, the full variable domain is NAGVMQNPRHLVRRRGQEARLRCSPMKGHSHVYWYRQLPEEGLKFMVYLQKENIIDESGMPKERFSAEFPKEGPSILRIQQVVRGDSAAYFCASSPTQGATGELFFGEGSRLTVL.

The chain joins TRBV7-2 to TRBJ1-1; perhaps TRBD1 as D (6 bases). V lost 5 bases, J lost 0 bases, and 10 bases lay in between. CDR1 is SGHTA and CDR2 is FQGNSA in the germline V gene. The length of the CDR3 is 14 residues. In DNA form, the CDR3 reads TGTGCCAGCAGCACGACAGGTCTGAACACTGAAGCTTTCTTT. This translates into CASSTTGLNTEAFF. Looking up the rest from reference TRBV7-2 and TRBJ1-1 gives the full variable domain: GAGVSQSPSNKVTEKGKDVELRCDPISGHTALYWYRQSLGQGLEFLIYFQGNSAPDKSGLPSDRFSAERTGGSVSTLTIQRTQQEDSAVYLCASSTTGLNTEAFFGQGTRLTVV.

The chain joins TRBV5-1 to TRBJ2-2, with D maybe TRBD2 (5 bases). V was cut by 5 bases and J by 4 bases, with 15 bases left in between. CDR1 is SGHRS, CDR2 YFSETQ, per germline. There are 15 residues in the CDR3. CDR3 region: CASRVGGAGTGELFF. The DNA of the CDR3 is TGCGCCAGCAGAGTAGGAGGTGCAGGCACCGGGGAGCTGTTTTTT.

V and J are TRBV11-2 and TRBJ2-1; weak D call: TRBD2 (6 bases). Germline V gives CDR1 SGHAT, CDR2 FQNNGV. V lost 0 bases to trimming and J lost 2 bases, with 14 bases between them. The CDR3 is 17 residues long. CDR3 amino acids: CASSLEGSSAPYNEQFF. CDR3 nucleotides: TGTGCCAGCAGCTTAGAGGGGTCTAGCGCTCCCTACAATGAGCAGTTCTTC.

The CDR3 coding sequence is TGCGCCAGCAGCTTCCCAGGGGGCGGCTACACCTTC. The encoded protein is CASSFPGGGYTF. This chain uses TRBV5-1 with TRBJ1-2; TRBD1 aligns across 8 bases. V shed 2 bases and J 8 bases; nucleotides not matched to a gene: 2. Germline V gene lookup returns CDR1 SGHRS and CDR2 YFSETQ. The CDR3 covers 12 residues.

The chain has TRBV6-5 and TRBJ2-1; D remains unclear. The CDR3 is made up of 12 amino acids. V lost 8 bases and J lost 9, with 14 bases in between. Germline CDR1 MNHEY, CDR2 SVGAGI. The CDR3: CASSPRGFEQFF. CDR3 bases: TGTGCCAGCTCCCCCCGCGGCTTTGAGCAGTTCTTC.

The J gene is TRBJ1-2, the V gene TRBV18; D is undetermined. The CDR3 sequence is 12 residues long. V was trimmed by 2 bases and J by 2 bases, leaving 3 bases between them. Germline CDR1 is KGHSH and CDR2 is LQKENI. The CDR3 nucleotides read TGTGCCAGCTCACCAGAGAACTATGGCTACACCTTC. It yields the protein CASSPENYGYTF.

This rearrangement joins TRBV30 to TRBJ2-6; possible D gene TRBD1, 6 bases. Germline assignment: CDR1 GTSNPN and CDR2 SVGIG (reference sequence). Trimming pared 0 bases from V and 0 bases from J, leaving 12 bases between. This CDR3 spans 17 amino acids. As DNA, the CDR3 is TGTGCCTGGAGTGTAGGACAGTGGAGCTCTGGGGCCAACGTCCTGACTTTC. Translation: CAWSVGQWSSGANVLTF.

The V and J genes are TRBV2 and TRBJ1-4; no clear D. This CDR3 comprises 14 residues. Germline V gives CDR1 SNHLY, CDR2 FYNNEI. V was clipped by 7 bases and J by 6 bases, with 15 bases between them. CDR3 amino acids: CASKVTEAHEKLFF. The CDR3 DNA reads TGTGCCAGCAAGGTGACCGAGGCCCATGAAAAACTGTTTTTT. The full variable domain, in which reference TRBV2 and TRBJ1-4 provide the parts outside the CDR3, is EPEVTQTPSHQVTQMGQEVILRCVPISNHLYFYWYRQILGQKVEFLVSFYNNEISEKSEIFDDQFSVERPDGSNFTLKIRSTKLEDSAMYFCASKVTEAHEKLFFGSGTQLSVL.